Below are 12 T cell receptor beta chains sequenced from a single sample in a study of blood T cell repertoires in COVID-19. Clones were read by immunoSEQ multiplex PCR, and TCRdb kept only the in-frame ones, dropping some. The sample consists of about 240,000 clones, about 86% of them appearing once. The specimen was PBMCs or T cells enriched from blood (not recorded which). The receptor source for this set is a woman aged 40 to 50 with acute COVID-19.

J is TRBJ2-7 and V is TRBV7-9; tentative D call: TRBD2 (5 bases). The CDR3 covers 16 residues. Trimming stripped 1 base from V and 6 bases from J, with 19 bases between. Germline CDR1 and CDR2: SEHNR and FQNEAQ (reference sequence). The CDR3 bases are TGTGCCAGCAGCTTAGAGGTGCGACCGGGATCTTCCGAGCAGTACTTC. Translation: CASSLEVRPGSSEQYF.

The chain is built from TRBV18 and TRBJ1-3; 8 bases map to TRBD1. With V trimmed by 3 bases and J by 4 bases, 11 bases remained unmatched. Germline loops: CDR1 KGHSH, CDR2 LQKENI. The CDR3 is 17 residues long. This chain's CDR3 is CASSPTTDRGPGNTIYF. The CDR3 DNA sequence: TGTGCCAGCTCACCGACTACAGACAGGGGACCGGGAAACACCATATATTTT.

The J gene is TRBJ2-3, the V gene TRBV7-6; perhaps TRBD2 as D (6 bases). The CDR3 contains 15 residues. Looked up from germline, CDR1 is SGHVS and CDR2 is FNYEAQ. V was cut by 1 base and J by 5 bases, with 13 bases left in between. The CDR3 spells CASSLGTGSVDTQYF. For the CDR3, the DNA is TGTGCCAGCAGCTTAGGGACCGGGAGTGTAGATACGCAGTATTTT.

The chain couples TRBV5-1 to TRBJ1-1; D is uncertain. The V gene lost 2 bases and the J gene lost 4 bases, with 9 bases spanning the gap. Germline V gene data show CDR1 as SGHRS and CDR2 as YFSETQ. This CDR3 has 13 amino acids. The CDR3 reads CASSLWGGTEAFF. DNA for the CDR3: TGCGCCAGCAGCTTATGGGGAGGCACTGAAGCTTTCTTT.

The rearrangement links TRBV29-1 to TRBJ2-2; 7 bases fit TRBD1. Germline values: CDR1 SQVTM, CDR2 ANQGSEA. This CDR3 is built from 15 residues. V was clipped by 3 bases and J by 1 base; unmatched bases: 5. The CDR3 DNA reads TGCAGCGTTGACGGTGGGACAGAGAACACCGGGGAGCTGTTTTTT. Protein sequence: CSVDGGTENTGELFF.

On this clone itself: Other DNA sequences in this sample translate to the same CDR3. The V call is TRBV19, the J call TRBJ1-5; TRBD1 aligns across 9 bases. The trim removed 4 bases at V and 5 bases at J, leaving 3 bases unmatched. The CDR3 sequence is 14 residues long. Germline values: CDR1 LNHDA, CDR2 SQIVND (reference sequence). The CDR3, as DNA: TGTGCCAGTAGTACGCGGGACAGGGATCAGCCCCAGCATTTT. Protein: CASSTRDRDQPQHF. Full variable domain (remainder filled in from reference TRBV19 and TRBJ1-5): DGGITQSPKYLFRKEGQNVTLSCEQNLNHDAMYWYRQDPGQGLRLIYYSQIVNDFQKGDIAEGYSVSREKKESFPLTVTSAQKNPTAFYLCASSTRDRDQPQHFGDGTRLSIL.

The chain has TRBV14 and TRBJ2-1; the match to TRBD2 covers 8 bases. There are 15 residues in the CDR3. V was pared by 4 bases and J by 4 bases, with 6 bases of the junction left unmatched. Germline V gene sequence: CDR1 SGHDN, CDR2 FVKESK. The CDR3 protein is CASSLREGSYNEQFF. CDR3 DNA: TGTGCCAGCAGCCTTCGGGAGGGTTCTTACAATGAGCAGTTCTTC.

This clone was recorded only once. V gene TRBV5-1 combines with J gene TRBJ2-3; D ambiguous. From germline, CDR1 is SGHRS and CDR2 YFSETQ. V shed 0 bases and J shed 4 bases, with 3 bases lying between them. The CDR3 contains 12 residues. CDR3 sequence: CASSLVADTQYF. The CDR3 DNA sequence: TGCGCCAGCAGCTTGGTCGCAGATACGCAGTATTTT.

The chain uses TRBV30 and TRBJ2-7; D is unresolved. V lost 0 bases to trimming and J lost 3 bases, with 6 bases between them. CDR1 is GTSNPN, CDR2 SVGIG, per germline (reference sequence). CDR3 size: 12 residues. This CDR3 is CAWSVSLYEQYF. In DNA form, the CDR3 reads TGTGCCTGGAGTGTCTCCCTCTACGAGCAGTACTTC. Supplemented by reference TRBV30 and TRBJ2-7, the full variable domain reads SQTIHQWPATLVQPVGSPLSLECTVEGTSNPNLYWYRQAAGRGLQLLFYSVGIGQISSEVPQNLSASRPQDRQFILSSKKLLLSDSGFYLCAWSVSLYEQYFGPGTRLTVT.

This chain uses TRBV6-5 with TRBJ1-4, with 7 bases matching TRBD1. The CDR3 runs 14 residues. V dropped 6 bases and J dropped 4; count of bases not matched to a gene: 5. Germline V gene lookup returns CDR1 MNHEY and CDR2 SVGAGI. This chain's CDR3 is CASRHTGVNEKLFF. The CDR3 nucleotides read TGTGCCAGCAGGCATACAGGGGTTAATGAAAAACTGTTTTTT.

This chain connects TRBV19 to TRBJ2-3; 9 positions agree with TRBD1. With 6 bases clipped from V and 4 bases from J, the junction kept 11 bases outside the gene matches. There are 16 residues in the CDR3. The V gene's germline CDR1 is LNHDA and CDR2 SQIVND (reference sequence). CDR3 sequence (DNA): TGTGCCAGTAGCAAAGGGACAGGGAGGGCGGCAGATACGCAGTATTTT. Amino acid sequence: CASSKGTGRAADTQYF.

J is TRBJ2-7 and V is TRBV7-2, with D possibly matching TRBD2 (6 bases). The CDR3 spans 14 residues. From germline, CDR1 is SGHTA and CDR2 FQGNSA. Trimming took 6 bases from V and 4 from J, leaving 16 bases between them. The CDR3, as DNA: TGTGCCAGCAGGATACCCGGGGGTCGTTACGAGCAGTACTTC. Its translation: CASRIPGGRYEQYF.